These T cell receptor beta chains were read from a single sample in a study of cytomegalovirus exposure and HLA in healthy donors. Clones were read by immunoSEQ multiplex PCR, and TCRdb kept only the in-frame ones, dropping some. This sample's table reports 95,000 to 150,000 clones. Sequenced sample: PBMCs. Every receptor here comes from a man aged 35 to 55 in good health and CMV-seronegative. The CDR3 runs from the conserved cysteine through the conserved F or W. A D gene is named only where the DNA matches it firmly.

V,J,D,DNA,CDR3
TRBV6-5,TRBJ2-7,TRBD1,TGTGCCAGCAGTTACTCGCGTGCAGGGGGCAGGGAGCAGTACTTC,CASSYSRAGGREQYF
TRBV15,TRBJ1-5,-,TGTGCCACCAGCAGAGGGACAAGCAGCAATCAGCCCCAGCATTTT,CATSRGTSSNQPQHF
TRBV27,TRBJ2-5,-,TGTGCCAGCAGGGGGCTGGGGAAGGCCTCGGAGACCCAGTACTTC,CASRGLGKASETQYF
TRBV28,TRBJ2-7,TRBD2,TGTGCCAGCATCTCGGGACAGGGGACTAGCGGGATTTACTACGAGCAGTACTTC,CASISGQGTSGIYYEQYF
TRBV5-1,TRBJ2-1,-,TGCGCCAGCAGCTTGGCCTATGAGCAGTTCTTC,CASSLAYEQFF
TRBV7-9,TRBJ1-2,TRBD1,TGTGCCAGCAGCCCCGGACAGGGGAAGACGGGGAACTATGGCTACACCTTC,CASSPGQGKTGNYGYTF
TRBV7-3,TRBJ1-1,-,TGTGCCAGCAGCTTAGCCTTCTATTCCGGGAACACTGAAGCTTTCTTT,CASSLAFYSGNTEAFF
TRBV11-2,TRBJ2-2,TRBD2,TGTGCCAGCAGCCAACCGGGGCCATTACTAGCGGGGGTTTTCGGGGAGCTGTTTTTT,CASSQPGPLLAGVFGELFF
TRBV28,TRBJ2-5,TRBD1,TGTGCCAGCAGCAACCCCCGGGGACAGGGTTTGGTCGGGACCCAGTACTTC,CASSNPRGQGLVGTQYF
TRBV29-1,TRBJ2-7,TRBD1,TGCAGCGTCTTTAGACAGGGGGAGACCTACGAGCAGTACTTC,CSVFRQGETYEQYF
TRBV6-5,TRBJ1-1,-,TGTGCCAGCAGTTACTCGCAAACCCGGGTCACTGAAGCTTTCTTT,CASSYSQTRVTEAFF
TRBV7-2,TRBJ1-1,-,TGTGCCAGCAGCACTCGATCAGGCACGAACACTGAAGCTTTCTTT,CASSTRSGTNTEAFF
TRBV7-2,TRBJ2-7,TRBD2,TGTGCCAGCAGCCCCCCCTTCAGCGGGAGGACCCACGAGCAGTACTTC,CASSPPFSGRTHEQYF
TRBV19,TRBJ1-1,TRBD1,TGTGCCAGTAGCTCGAGAGGGGACAGATCGAACACTGAAGCTTTCTTT,CASSSRGDRSNTEAFF
TRBV10-2,TRBJ2-7,TRBD2,TGCGCCAGCAGTCTACGGGAGGGCCTGTACGAGCAGTACTTC,CASSLREGLYEQYF
TRBV19,TRBJ1-1,-,TGTGCCAGTAGTATTGGCAAGAACACTGAAGCTTTCTTT,CASSIGKNTEAFF
TRBV30,TRBJ2-7,TRBD2,TGTGCCTGGAGTCGTAGCGGGAGGGGAGACGAGCAGTACTTC,CAWSRSGRGDEQYF
TRBV11-3,TRBJ2-3,TRBD2,TGTGCCAGCAGCTTATCGAGCGGGAGGGGCACAGATACGCAGTATTTT,CASSLSSGRGTDTQYF
TRBV5-5,TRBJ2-7,-,TGTGCCAGCAAAGGGGCTTCGGGAGCGACGGGGTATTCCTACGAGCAGTACTTC,CASKGASGATGYSYEQYF
TRBV27,TRBJ1-3,-,TGTGCCAGCAGCTCCAGGGGTTCGGGGTTGGGAAACACCATATATTTT,CASSSRGSGLGNTIYF
TRBV30,TRBJ1-3,TRBD1,TGTGCCTGGAGTGATGCAGGGGGCGGAAACACCATATATTTT,CAWSDAGGGNTIYF
TRBV5-1,TRBJ2-5,TRBD2,TGCGCCAGCAGCTATGGGTGGACTAGCGGCCAAGAGACCCAGTACTTC,CASSYGWTSGQETQYF
TRBV28,TRBJ1-3,TRBD1,TGTGCCAGCCACCCAGGGGGCAGGGGAAACACCATATATTTT,CASHPGGRGNTIYF
TRBV11-2,TRBJ1-4,-,TGTGCCAGCAGCTTAGACCGCGGGGCAACTAATGAAAAACTGTTTTTT,CASSLDRGATNEKLFF
TRBV28,TRBJ2-7,-,TGTGCCAGCGAGAATGGGGGCAGCCGTTCCCCCTACGAGCAGTACTTC,CASENGGSRSPYEQYF
TRBV27,TRBJ2-7,TRBD2,TGTGCCAGCAGTTCCCCGTTAACACTAGCGGGAGGACTCTACGAGCAGTACTTC,CASSSPLTLAGGLYEQYF
TRBV28,TRBJ2-7,TRBD2,TGTGCCAGCAGTTCACCGACTAGCGCCCTCTCCTACGAGCAGTACTTC,CASSSPTSALSYEQYF
TRBV7-9,TRBJ1-1,TRBD1,TGTGCCAGCAGCCCTAACATGGGACAGGGACGAAACACTGAAGCTTTCTTT,CASSPNMGQGRNTEAFF
TRBV27,TRBJ2-3,-,TGTGCCAGCAGTGTGGACGGGAACTGGGATACGCAGTATTTT,CASSVDGNWDTQYF
TRBV9,TRBJ1-4,-,TGTGCCAGCAGCGTAGCTGCGGATAATGAAAAACTGTTTTTT,CASSVAADNEKLFF
TRBV30,TRBJ2-7,TRBD1,TGTGCCTGTACTACAGGGGGCTATGAGAGGGACGCGAACGAGCAGTACTTC,CACTTGGYERDANEQYF
TRBV7-9,TRBJ1-1,TRBD1,TGTGCCAGCAGTTCACAGGACAGGGGGTTAGCTTTCTTT,CASSSQDRGLAFF
TRBV7-2,TRBJ2-7,-,TGTGCCAGCAGTGCGGGAACCTACGAGCAGTACTTC,CASSAGTYEQYF
TRBV30,TRBJ2-1,-,TGTGCCTGGAGCCCAGCGGGTGAGCAGTTCTTC,CAWSPAGEQFF
TRBV28,TRBJ1-1,-,TGTGCCGCAACAAGCCGCCAGGTTATCACTGAAGCTTTCTTT,CAATSRQVITEAFF
TRBV2,TRBJ2-3,-,TGTGCCAGCAGTGAAGCCAGGCGGGGAAGAACAGATACGCAGTATTTT,CASSEARRGRTDTQYF
TRBV7-9,TRBJ2-3,TRBD2,TGTGCCAGCAGCTTAGCTAGCGGGAGCACAGATACGCAGTATTTT,CASSLASGSTDTQYF
TRBV7-9,TRBJ2-2,TRBD1,TGTGCCAGCAGGTTTACAGGGGGGACCGGGGAGCTGTTTTTT,CASRFTGGTGELFF
TRBV7-9,TRBJ2-3,-,TGTGCCAGCAGCTTAGCGGAGGCGGGAAGCACAGATACGCAGTATTTT,CASSLAEAGSTDTQYF
TRBV6-1,TRBJ2-1,TRBD1,TGTGCCAGCAGTGGACAGGGGTTAAGCTCCTACAATGAGCAGTTCTTC,CASSGQGLSSYNEQFF
TRBV5-6,TRBJ1-2,-,TGTGCCAGCAGCTTGGCCAACCAGAACTATGGCTACACCTTC,CASSLANQNYGYTF
TRBV5-8,TRBJ1-3,TRBD1,TGTGCCAGCAGCGGCAGGGGGTCTGGAAACACCATATATTTT,CASSGRGSGNTIYF
TRBV30,TRBJ2-5,-,TGTGCCTGGAGTGGAGGTCCGGAGACCCAGTACTTC,CAWSGGPETQYF
TRBV9,TRBJ1-2,-,TGTGCCAGCAGCGTAGCTACGAGGGGAGGCTATGGTAACTATGGCTACACCTTC,CASSVATRGGYGNYGYTF
TRBV28,TRBJ1-1,-,TGTGCCAGCAGCACACCGCCGACAGCCCGCATGAACACTGAAGCTTTCTTT,CASSTPPTARMNTEAFF
TRBV6-6,TRBJ1-5,TRBD1,TGTGCCAGCCTGGACAGGGGCAATCAGCCCCAGCATTTT,CASLDRGNQPQHF
TRBV6-1,TRBJ1-1,-,TGTGCCAGCAATAGCTTTTGGGAGACTGAAGCTTTCTTT,CASNSFWETEAFF
TRBV6-1,TRBJ2-1,TRBD2,TGTGCCAGCAGGCGGGAGATCTACAATGAGCAGTTCTTC,CASRREIYNEQFF
TRBV30,TRBJ2-7,TRBD1,TGTGCCTGGAGTGTACGGGTCGGGACAGTCTCCTACGAGCAGTACTTC,CAWSVRVGTVSYEQYF
TRBV5-1,TRBJ1-2,-,TGCGCCAGCAGCTTGACCAGCGTTAACTATGGCTACACCTTC,CASSLTSVNYGYTF
TRBV9,TRBJ2-2,-,TGTGCCAGCAGCGTAGGGTTCGGACAAACGAACACCGGGGAGCTGTTTTTT,CASSVGFGQTNTGELFF
TRBV16,TRBJ2-1,TRBD2,TGTGCCAGCAGCCAATCGGGCGCTAGCGGGGGGAATGAGCAGTTCTTC,CASSQSGASGGNEQFF
TRBV13,TRBJ1-1,-,TGTGCCAGCAGCCCCCCTCCCCGGAACACTGAAGCTTTCTTT,CASSPPPRNTEAFF
TRBV6-1,TRBJ1-2,TRBD1,TGTGCCAGCAGTGGGGAGGGACAGGGGCCTTCGGGGTATGGCTACACCTTC,CASSGEGQGPSGYGYTF
TRBV7-2,TRBJ1-2,-,TGTGCCAGCAGCTTCAGGGCGTCGGATGGCTACACCTTC,CASSFRASDGYTF